The 7 T cell receptor beta chains below were found in one sample sequenced in a study of CD8 T cells in Susac syndrome. Random-hexamer reverse transcription was applied to roughly 0.5 to 1 ug RNA. One entry per CDR3 protein, called by TCRdb with MiXCR from the immunoSEQ multiplex PCR reads. The table lists about 130,000 distinct CDR3 sequences, more than 85% of them singletons. Sequencing used CD8+ T cells from PBMCs. The receptors derive from a human donor with multiple sclerosis.

The rearrangement links TRBV7-9 to TRBJ2-7; possibly TRBD2 for D (5 bases). Trimming removed 3 bases at V and 0 bases at J, with 15 bases between. The germline V gene has CDR1 SEHNR and CDR2 FQNEAQ (reference sequence). The CDR3 totals 16 residues. CDR3 loop: CASSLGVGVHSYEQYV. The CDR3 DNA is TGTGCCAGCAGCTTGGGAGTCGGAGTCCACTCCTACGAGCAGTACGTC.

The chain has TRBV20-1 and TRBJ1-5, with 10 bases lining up with TRBD1. The CDR3 is made up of 14 amino acids. J gave up 2 bases and V 6 bases, and 4 bases lay outside the gene matches. Germline CDR1 reads DFQATT; CDR2 reads SNEGSKA (reference sequence). The CDR3 here is CSAAGTGGNQPQHF. The CDR3 nucleotides are TGCAGTGCGGCCGGGACAGGGGGCAATCAGCCCCAGCATTTT.

The V and J genes are TRBV5-5 and TRBJ1-1; no definite D call. Germline CDR1 is SGHKS and CDR2 is YYEKEE (reference sequence). Trimming pared 3 bases from V and 3 bases from J, leaving 9 bases between. The CDR3 sequence is 13 residues long. CDR3 nucleotide sequence: TGTGCCAGCAGCTCCTTACAGTACACTGAAGCTTTCTTT. Translating it yields CASSSLQYTEAFF.

Here the CDR3 reads CASSAFRGSTDTQYF. The CDR3 DNA sequence: TGTGCCAGCAGTGCTTTCAGGGGGAGCACAGATACGCAGTATTTT. The chain carries TRBV6-5 and TRBJ2-3; 7 bases agree with TRBD1. The CDR3 sequence is 15 residues long. Germline CDR1 and CDR2: MNHEY and SVGAGI. Trimming removed 5 bases from V and 0 bases from J; junction bases left unmatched: 5.

The J gene is TRBJ1-3, the V gene TRBV29-1; D gene ambiguous. Germline V gives CDR1 SQVTM, CDR2 ANQGSEA. The CDR3 totals 15 residues. Deletions cut 2 bases from V and 0 bases from J, with 11 bases between. The CDR3 sequence: CSVELLGLSGNTIYF. In nucleotides, the CDR3 is TGCAGCGTTGAATTACTAGGGCTCTCTGGAAACACCATATATTTT.

The rearrangement links TRBV5-1 to TRBJ2-7; perhaps TRBD1 as D (6 bases). Germline V gene lookup returns CDR1 SGHRS and CDR2 YFSETQ. V dropped 4 bases and J dropped 5 bases, with 16 bases sitting between them. CDR3 length: 14 amino acids. For the CDR3, the DNA is TGCGCCAGCAGCCCCCTGGGGGCCCGGGACGAGCAGTACTTC. It translates to CASSPLGARDEQYF. Based on the CDR3 plus reference TRBV5-1 and TRBJ2-7, the full variable domain is KAGVTQTPRYLIKTRGQQVTLSCSPISGHRSVSWYQQTPGQGLQFLFEYFSETQRNKGNFPGRFSGRQFSNSRSEMNVSTLELGDSALYLCASSPLGARDEQYFGPGTRLTVT.

V is TRBV4-1 and J is TRBJ2-6; D is possibly TRBD2 (5 bases). Per the germline V gene, CDR1 is MGHRA and CDR2 is YSYEKL. Trimming took 5 bases from V and 3 from J, leaving 11 bases between them. This CDR3 region has 15 residues. The DNA of the CDR3 is TGCGCCAGCAGCAACGGGGTGAATGGGGCCAACGTCCTGACTTTC. Encoded protein: CASSNGVNGANVLTF.